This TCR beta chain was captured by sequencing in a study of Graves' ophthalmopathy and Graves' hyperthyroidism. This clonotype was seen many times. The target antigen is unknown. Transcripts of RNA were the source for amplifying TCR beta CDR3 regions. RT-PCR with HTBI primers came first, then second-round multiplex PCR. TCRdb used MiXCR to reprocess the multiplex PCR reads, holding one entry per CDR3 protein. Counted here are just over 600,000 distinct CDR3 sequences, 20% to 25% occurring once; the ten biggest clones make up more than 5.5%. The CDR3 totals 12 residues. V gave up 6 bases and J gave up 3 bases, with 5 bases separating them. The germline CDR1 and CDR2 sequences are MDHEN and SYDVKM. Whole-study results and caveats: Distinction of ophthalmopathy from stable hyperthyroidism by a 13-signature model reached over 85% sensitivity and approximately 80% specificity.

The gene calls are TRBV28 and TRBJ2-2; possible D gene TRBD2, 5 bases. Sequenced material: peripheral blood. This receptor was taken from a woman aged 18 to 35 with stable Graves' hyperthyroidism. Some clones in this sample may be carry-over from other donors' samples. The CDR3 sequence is CASRRDTGELFF. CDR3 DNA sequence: TGTGCCAGCAGGAGGGACACCGGGGAGCTGTTTTTT.